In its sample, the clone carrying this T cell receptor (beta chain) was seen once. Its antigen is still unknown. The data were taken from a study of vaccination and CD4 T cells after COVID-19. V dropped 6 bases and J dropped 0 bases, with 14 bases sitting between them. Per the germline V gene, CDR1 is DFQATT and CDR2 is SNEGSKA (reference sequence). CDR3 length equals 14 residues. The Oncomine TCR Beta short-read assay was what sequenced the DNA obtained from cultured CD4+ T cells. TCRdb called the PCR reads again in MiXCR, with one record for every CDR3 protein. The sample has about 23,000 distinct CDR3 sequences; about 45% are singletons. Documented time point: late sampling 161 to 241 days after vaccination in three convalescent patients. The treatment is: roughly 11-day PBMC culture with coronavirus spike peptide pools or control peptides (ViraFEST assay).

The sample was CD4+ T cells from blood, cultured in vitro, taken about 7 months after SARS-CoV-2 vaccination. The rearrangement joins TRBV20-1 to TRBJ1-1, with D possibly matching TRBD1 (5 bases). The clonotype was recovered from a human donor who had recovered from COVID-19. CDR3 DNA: TGCAGTGCAAAGAACGGGGGGATGAACACTGAAGCTTTCTTT. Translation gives CSAKNGGMNTEAFF.